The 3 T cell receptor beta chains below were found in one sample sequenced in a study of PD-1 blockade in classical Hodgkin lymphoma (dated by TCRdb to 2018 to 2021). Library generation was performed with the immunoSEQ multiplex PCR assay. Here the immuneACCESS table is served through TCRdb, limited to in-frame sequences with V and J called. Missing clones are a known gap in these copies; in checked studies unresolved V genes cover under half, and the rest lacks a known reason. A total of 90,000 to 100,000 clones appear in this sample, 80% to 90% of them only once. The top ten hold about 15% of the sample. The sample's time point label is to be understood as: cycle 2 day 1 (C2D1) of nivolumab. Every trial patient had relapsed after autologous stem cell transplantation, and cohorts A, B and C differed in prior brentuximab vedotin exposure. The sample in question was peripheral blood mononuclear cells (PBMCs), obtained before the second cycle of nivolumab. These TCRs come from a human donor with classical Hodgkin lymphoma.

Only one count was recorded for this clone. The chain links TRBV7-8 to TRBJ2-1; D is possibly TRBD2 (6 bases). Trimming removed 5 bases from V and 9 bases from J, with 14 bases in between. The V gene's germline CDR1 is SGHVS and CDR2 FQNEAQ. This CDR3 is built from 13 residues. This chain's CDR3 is CASSSRLVPEQFF. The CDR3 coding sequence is TGTGCCAGCAGCAGCCGACTAGTACCTGAGCAGTTCTTC.

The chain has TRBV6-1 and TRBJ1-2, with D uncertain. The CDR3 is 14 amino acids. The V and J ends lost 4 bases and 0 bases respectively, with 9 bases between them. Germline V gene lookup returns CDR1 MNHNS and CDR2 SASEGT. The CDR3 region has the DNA TGTGCCAGCAGTGTGGTTGGATCTAACTATGGCTACACCTTC. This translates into CASSVVGSNYGYTF.

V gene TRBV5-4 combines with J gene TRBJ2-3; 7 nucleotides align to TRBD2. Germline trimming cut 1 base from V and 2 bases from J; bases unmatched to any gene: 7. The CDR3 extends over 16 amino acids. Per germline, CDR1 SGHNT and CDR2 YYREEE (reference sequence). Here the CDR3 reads CASSLWVAGPTDTQYF. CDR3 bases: TGTGCCAGCAGCTTGTGGGTAGCGGGCCCCACAGATACGCAGTATTTT.